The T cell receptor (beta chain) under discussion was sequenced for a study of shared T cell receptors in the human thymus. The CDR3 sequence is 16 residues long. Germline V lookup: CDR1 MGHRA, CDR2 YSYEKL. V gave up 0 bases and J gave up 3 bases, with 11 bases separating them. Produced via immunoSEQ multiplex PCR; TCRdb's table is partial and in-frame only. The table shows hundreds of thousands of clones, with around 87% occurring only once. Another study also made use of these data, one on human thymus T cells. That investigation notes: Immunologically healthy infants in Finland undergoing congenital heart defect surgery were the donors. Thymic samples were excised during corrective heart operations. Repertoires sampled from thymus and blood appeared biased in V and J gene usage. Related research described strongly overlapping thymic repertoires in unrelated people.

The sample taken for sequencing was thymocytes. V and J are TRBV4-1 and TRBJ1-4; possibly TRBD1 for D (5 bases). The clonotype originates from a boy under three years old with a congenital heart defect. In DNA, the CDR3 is TGCGCCAGCAGCCAAGAGAACGCAGGGCCTAATGAAAAACTGTTTTTT. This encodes CASSQENAGPNEKLFF.